What follows are 32 T cell receptor beta chains derived from one specimen sequenced in a study of T cell responses to AZD1222 COVID-19 vaccine. Sequencing was performed with immunoSEQ multiplex PCR; in TCRdb, only in-frame clones are kept and a portion is missing. The sample holds about 140,000 clones, around 94% seen once. This sample comprised peripheral blood, obtained after recovery from COVID-19. These receptors were taken from an adult who had recovered from COVID-19.

The chain couples TRBV24-1 to TRBJ2-1; D is possibly TRBD1 (5 bases). The CDR3 covers 14 residues. Germline V gives CDR1 KGHDR, CDR2 SFDVKD. The V end was cut by 3 bases, the J end by 8 bases, with 13 bases between. The CDR3 sequence: CATSDRQFLHEQFF. The CDR3 nucleotides read TGTGCCACCAGTGATCGACAGTTTCTCCATGAGCAGTTCTTC.

This rearrangement joins TRBV7-8 to TRBJ2-7; possible D gene TRBD2, 5 bases. Trimming stripped 5 bases from V and 0 bases from J, with 17 bases between. The CDR3 runs to 16 residues. Germline values: CDR1 SGHVS, CDR2 FQNEAQ. CDR3 residues: CASSLTLIGGSYEQYF. The CDR3 bases are TGTGCCAGCAGCCTTACGCTGATCGGAGGCTCCTACGAGCAGTACTTC.

V and J are TRBV7-3 and TRBJ2-1; TRBD1 agrees at 7 bases. Trimming cost V 4 bases and J 5 bases; bases outside gene matches: 14. The CDR3 runs to 17 residues. CDR1 and CDR2 from the germline V gene are SGHTA and FQGTGA. CDR3 nucleotides: TGTGCCAGCAGCTCGCGGCCCGGGACAGCGATAAACAATGAGCAGTTCTTC. This codes for CASSSRPGTAINNEQFF.

The J gene is TRBJ2-2, the V gene TRBV7-9, with D possibly TRBD2 on 8 matching bases. Trimming shortened V by 5 bases and J by 5 bases, and 18 bases separated the two germline ends. Per the germline V gene, CDR1 is SEHNR and CDR2 is FQNEAQ (reference sequence). There are 16 residues in the CDR3. CDR3 DNA sequence: TGTGCCAGCAGCAAGACAGGGATAGCGGGAACCGGGGAGCTGTTTTTT. This codes for CASSKTGIAGTGELFF.

DNA for the CDR3: TGTGCCAGTAGTATACGACGGGACAGGGGGCGCGACTATGGCTACACCTTC. It translates to CASSIRRDRGRDYGYTF. This chain joins TRBV19 and TRBJ1-2, with 12 bases lining up with TRBD1. The CDR3 length is 17 residues. The V and J ends lost 2 bases and 3 bases, in that order; junction bases with no gene match: 7. Germline V gives CDR1 LNHDA, CDR2 SQIVND (reference sequence).

This clone was seen only once. The rearrangement uses TRBV5-1 and TRBJ2-7; 10 bases agree with TRBD1. Trimming took 3 bases from V and 3 from J; bases not matched to a gene: 0. This CDR3 is 13 amino acids long. CDR1 SGHRS and CDR2 YFSETQ come from the germline V gene. The CDR3 bases are TGCGCCAGCAGCTGGGACAGGGGCTACGAGCAGTACTTC. Amino acids: CASSWDRGYEQYF.

V and J are TRBV28 and TRBJ1-2, with TRBD1 identical over 7 bases. The germline gives CDR1 MDHEN, CDR2 SYDVKM. Germline trimming cut 6 bases from V and 8 bases from J; bases unmatched to any gene: 18. The CDR3 is made up of 16 amino acids. CDR3 coding DNA: TGTGCCAGCAGACCCGCCCAGGGGGGAGTGACTCGAGGCTACACCTTC. Amino acids: CASRPAQGGVTRGYTF.

This chain joins TRBV7-6 and TRBJ1-1, with unresolved D. This CDR3 contains 14 residues. Trimming shortened V by 3 bases and J by 5 bases, and 13 bases separated the two germline ends. Germline assignment: CDR1 SGHVS and CDR2 FNYEAQ. The CDR3 protein is CASSFGQAGTEAFF. The CDR3, as DNA: TGTGCCAGCAGCTTTGGGCAGGCGGGTACTGAAGCTTTCTTT.

This clone was picked up one time. The V gene is TRBV29-1, the J gene TRBJ1-1; a possible D gene is TRBD1 (6 bases). The germline CDR1 and CDR2 sequences are SQVTM and ANQGSEA. The CDR3 covers 15 residues. V lost 5 bases to trimming and J lost 0 bases, with 16 bases between them. Here the CDR3 reads CSVMGQGLVNTEAFF. For the CDR3, the DNA is TGCAGCGTTATGGGGCAGGGGTTGGTGAACACTGAAGCTTTCTTT.

The CDR3 sequence is CASSEGSSYEQYF. CDR3 DNA: TGCGCCAGCAGTGAAGGGAGCTCATACGAGCAGTACTTC. The chain links TRBV10-2 to TRBJ2-7; perhaps TRBD2 as D (5 bases). The V gene's germline CDR1 is WSHSY and CDR2 SAAADI. The CDR3 contains 13 residues. V lost 3 bases and J 4 bases, leaving 10 bases between the germline ends.

The chain is built from TRBV3-1 (or the pseudogene TRBV3-2) and TRBJ2-7, with 8 bases fitting TRBD2. Per the germline V gene, CDR1 is LGHDT and CDR2 is YNNKEL (reference sequence). Trimming cost V 5 bases and J 4 bases; bases outside gene matches: 7. The CDR3 has 14 amino acids. For the CDR3, the DNA is TGTGCCAGCAGCTCCAGCGGGAGTAGGTACGAGCAGTACTTC. Protein product: CASSSSGSRYEQYF.

The chain recombines TRBV6-4 with TRBJ2-2, with 13 bases aligning to TRBD2. From germline, CDR1 is MRHNA and CDR2 SNTAGT. V trimming: 5 bases; J trimming: 4 bases; junction bases outside the gene matches: 4. The CDR3 extends over 16 amino acids. The CDR3 is CASSRTSGSSTGELFF. As DNA, the CDR3 is TGTGCCAGCAGTAGGACTAGCGGGAGCTCCACCGGGGAGCTGTTTTTT.

This chain links TRBV27 with TRBJ1-6; 9 bases are shared with TRBD1. This CDR3 is built from 13 residues. The V segment lost 6 bases and the J segment 13 bases; nucleotides outside the gene matches: 7. CDR1 MNHEY and CDR2 SMNVEV come from the germline V gene (reference sequence). CDR3 sequence: CASSPGQGLPLHF. Written as DNA, the CDR3 is TGTGCCAGCAGCCCGGGACAGGGACTGCCCCTCCACTTT.

The genes are TRBV7-2 and TRBJ1-4; D possibly corresponds to TRBD1 (6 bases). V shed 2 bases and J shed 5 bases, with 9 bases lying between them. Germline V gene lookup returns CDR1 SGHTA and CDR2 FQGNSA. The CDR3 has 14 residues. CDR3 in amino acids: CASSLWGANEKLFF. CDR3 nucleotides: TGTGCCAGCAGCTTATGGGGGGCGAATGAAAAACTGTTTTTT.

This sequence joins TRBV27 and TRBJ1-1, with 7 bases matching TRBD1. The V segment lost 2 bases and the J segment 0 bases; nucleotides outside the gene matches: 3. CDR1 MNHEY and CDR2 SMNVEV come from the germline V gene (reference sequence). The CDR3 loop spans 15 amino acids. The chain's CDR3 is CASSLQGGVNTEAFF. CDR3 nucleotides: TGTGCCAGCAGTTTACAGGGGGGGGTGAACACTGAAGCTTTCTTT.

The chain carries TRBV27 and TRBJ2-2; possible D gene TRBD1, 6 bases. V was shortened by 4 bases and J by 7 bases, with 13 bases between the two germline ends. The CDR3 extends over 14 amino acids. CDR1 and CDR2 from the germline V gene are MNHEY and SMNVEV (reference sequence). Here the CDR3 reads CASSSSGASGELFF. DNA of the CDR3: TGTGCCAGCAGTTCCTCAGGGGCGAGCGGGGAGCTGTTTTTT.

This clone appeared once. The chain couples TRBV11-2 to TRBJ1-2; no clear D. The germline V gene has CDR1 SGHAT and CDR2 FQNNGV. The V gene lost 3 bases and the J gene lost 5 bases, with 4 bases spanning the gap. The CDR3 sequence is 11 residues long. DNA for the CDR3: TGTGCCAGCAGCTTCCTTTATGGCTACACCTTC. Translating it yields CASSFLYGYTF.

The V call is TRBV7-9, the J call TRBJ1-5; the D is unclear. Germline CDR1 and CDR2: SEHNR and FQNEAQ (reference sequence). Trimming took 5 bases from V and 2 from J, leaving 7 bases between them. This CDR3 has 13 amino acids. CDR3 sequence: CASSAGGNQPQHF. The CDR3 coding sequence is TGTGCCAGCAGCGCTGGTGGCAATCAGCCCCAGCATTTT.

The V and J genes are TRBV9 and TRBJ2-7; D perhaps matches TRBD1 (7 bases). Trimming cost V 4 bases and J 2 bases, with 16 bases left between them. Germline V gene lookup returns CDR1 SGDLS and CDR2 YYNGEE. The CDR3 is 15 residues long. In nucleotides, the CDR3 is TGTGCCAGCAGCCCTACCCCCAGGGGGGCCTACGAGCAGTACTTC. Its protein is CASSPTPRGAYEQYF.

This clone was counted between two and nine times. The gene calls are TRBV5-1 and TRBJ2-7; D perhaps matches TRBD1 (6 bases). The V gene's germline CDR1 is SGHRS and CDR2 YFSETQ. V was shortened by 0 bases and J by 2 bases, with 9 bases between the two germline ends. The CDR3 is made up of 14 amino acids. The CDR3 sequence is CASSLAQGPYEQYF. The CDR3 coding sequence is TGCGCCAGCAGCTTGGCGCAGGGGCCCTACGAGCAGTACTTC.

The chain carries TRBV9 and TRBJ2-1; D tentatively fits TRBD1 or TRBD2 (5 bases each). V was trimmed by 3 bases and J by 0 bases, leaving 10 bases between them. In germline, CDR1 is SGDLS, CDR2 YYNGEE. This CDR3 comprises 15 residues. For the CDR3, the DNA is TGTGCCAGCAGCGAGGCCGGGACCTCCTACAATGAGCAGTTCTTC. Protein: CASSEAGTSYNEQFF.

The chain joins TRBV5-5 to TRBJ2-7, with 9 bases fitting TRBD1. Germline V lookup: CDR1 SGHKS, CDR2 YYEKEE (reference sequence). The CDR3 has 16 residues. The V segment lost 0 bases and the J segment 1 base; nucleotides outside the gene matches: 5. In nucleotides, the CDR3 is TGTGCCAGCAGCTTGGTGGGACAGGGAGTGTCCTACGAGCAGTACTTC. Encoded protein: CASSLVGQGVSYEQYF.

V usage is TRBV19 and J usage is TRBJ1-3; possibly TRBD1 for D (5 bases). The CDR3 covers 15 residues. Trimming pared 9 bases from V and 3 bases from J, leaving 18 bases between. Germline V gene lookup returns CDR1 LNHDA and CDR2 SQIVND (reference sequence). For the CDR3, the DNA is TGTGCCAGCTATCAGGGCTCTGCGGTTGGAAACACCATATATTTT. Translation: CASYQGSAVGNTIYF.

This clone was found once. V and J are TRBV14 and TRBJ2-3; maybe TRBD1 (6 bases). Trimming shortened V by 5 bases and J by 2 bases, and 17 bases separated the two germline ends. The CDR3 sequence is 16 residues long. Germline V CDR1 and CDR2: SGHDN, FVKESK. This CDR3 reads CASSRRATGLTDTQYF. DNA of the CDR3: TGTGCCAGCAGCAGAAGAGCTACAGGGCTCACAGATACGCAGTATTTT.

This clone was observed once. This chain connects TRBV10-3 to TRBJ2-7; the D is unclear. The length of the CDR3 is 15 residues. Trimming left V 6 bases short and J 5 bases short, with 20 bases between. Looked up from germline, CDR1 is ENHRY and CDR2 is SYGVKD. Here the CDR3 reads CAISSTRTHSDEQYF. CDR3 sequence (DNA): TGTGCCATCAGCTCCACCCGAACCCACAGCGACGAGCAGTACTTC.

The chain has TRBV7-9 and TRBJ1-1, with D tentatively TRBD1 (5 bases). Trimming left V 2 bases short and J 6 bases short, with 19 bases between. CDR3 length: 16 amino acids. Germline CDR1 and CDR2: SEHNR and FQNEAQ (reference sequence). CDR3 coding DNA: TGTGCCAGCAGCTTAATCCGGGACCCGGGAGCCGCTGAAGCTTTCTTT. Translated: CASSLIRDPGAAEAFF.

The gene calls are TRBV28 and TRBJ2-5; no clear D. The V and J ends lost 4 bases and 4 bases respectively, with 13 bases between them. The germline V gene has CDR1 MDHEN and CDR2 SYDVKM. The length of the CDR3 is 14 residues. The CDR3 is CASSSPVWGETQYF. The CDR3 DNA sequence: TGTGCCAGCAGTTCCCCCGTTTGGGGAGAGACCCAGTACTTC. The entire variable domain, with the rest obtained from reference TRBV28 and TRBJ2-5, is as follows: DVKVTQSSRYLVKRTGEKVFLECVQDMDHENMFWYRQDPGLGLRLIYFSYDVKMKEKGDIPEGYSVSREKKERFSLILESASTNQTSMYLCASSSPVWGETQYFGPGTRLLVL.

The chain links TRBV11-2 to TRBJ1-1; the D is unclear. V was cut by 2 bases and J by 3 bases, with 19 bases left in between. CDR3 length: 17 residues. From germline, CDR1 is SGHAT and CDR2 FQNNGV. CDR3 DNA: TGTGCCAGCAGCTTAAAAGTTTCTCGGGTTAGGCACACTGAAGCTTTCTTT. Its translation: CASSLKVSRVRHTEAFF.

This chain uses TRBV10-2 with TRBJ1-1, with TRBD1 matching 7 bases. Losses at the gene ends were 7 bases for V and 4 bases for J; bases not matched to a gene: 12. Germline V gives CDR1 WSHSY, CDR2 SAAADI. There are 15 residues in the CDR3. The CDR3 nucleotides read TGCGCCAGCACGTCCCCCGACAGGGCGGGCACTGAAGCTTTCTTT. Encoded protein: CASTSPDRAGTEAFF.

The CDR3 DNA reads TGTGCCAGCAGCCCTTCCCGTGGCGGGGAGCTGTTTTTT. Its translation: CASSPSRGGELFF. The rearrangement joins TRBV7-8 to TRBJ2-2; D gene uncertain. V gave up 5 bases and J gave up 7 bases, with 11 bases separating them. Germline values: CDR1 SGHVS, CDR2 FQNEAQ. The CDR3 loop spans 13 amino acids. The full variable domain, completed using reference TRBV7-8 and TRBJ2-2, is GAGVSQSPRYKVAKRGQDVALRCDPISGHVSLFWYQQALGQGPEFLTYFQNEAQLDKSGLPSDRFFAERPEGSVSTLKIQRTQQEDSAVYLCASSPSRGGELFFGEGSRLTVL.

The genes are TRBV11-2 and TRBJ2-7; either TRBD1 or TRBD2 may fit D (5 bases each). V gave up 7 bases and J gave up 7 bases, with 11 bases separating them. The CDR3 contains 11 residues. Per germline, CDR1 SGHAT and CDR2 FQNNGV. CDR3 DNA: TGTGCCAGCACCCGAGGGGCGGAGCAGTACTTC. Translation: CASTRGAEQYF.

The V and J genes are TRBV2 and TRBJ2-4; D not resolved. CDR1 SNHLY and CDR2 FYNNEI come from the germline V gene. The CDR3 covers 14 residues. The V and J ends lost 4 bases and 0 bases respectively, with 7 bases between them. The DNA for the CDR3 is TGTGCCAGCAGTGTGGATATAGCCAAAAACATTCAGTACTTC. It specifies CASSVDIAKNIQYF.